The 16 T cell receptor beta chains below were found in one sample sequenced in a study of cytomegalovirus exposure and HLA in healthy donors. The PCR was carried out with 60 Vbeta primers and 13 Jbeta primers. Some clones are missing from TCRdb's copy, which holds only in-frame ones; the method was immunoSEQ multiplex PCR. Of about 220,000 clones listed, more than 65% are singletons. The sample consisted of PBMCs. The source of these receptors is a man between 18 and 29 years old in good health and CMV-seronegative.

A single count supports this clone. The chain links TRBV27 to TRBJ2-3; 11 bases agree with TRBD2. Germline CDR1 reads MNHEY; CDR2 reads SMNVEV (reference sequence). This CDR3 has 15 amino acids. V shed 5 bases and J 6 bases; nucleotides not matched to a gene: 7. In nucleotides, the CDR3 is TGTGCCAGCAGTCTTAGCGGGAGGGCAACCGATACGCAGTATTTT. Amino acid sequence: CASSLSGRATDTQYF.

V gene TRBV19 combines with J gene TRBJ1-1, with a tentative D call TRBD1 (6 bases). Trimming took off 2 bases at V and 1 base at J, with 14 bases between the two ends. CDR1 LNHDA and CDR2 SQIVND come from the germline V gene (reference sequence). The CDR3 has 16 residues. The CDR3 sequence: CASSIQGKKKNTEAFF. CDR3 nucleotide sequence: TGTGCCAGTAGTATACAGGGGAAGAAGAAGAACACTGAAGCTTTCTTT.

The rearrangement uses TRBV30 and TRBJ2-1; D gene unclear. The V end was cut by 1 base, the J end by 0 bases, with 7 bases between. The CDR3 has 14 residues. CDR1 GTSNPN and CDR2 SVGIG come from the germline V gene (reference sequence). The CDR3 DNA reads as TGTGCCTGGAGTGGGTGGAGCTCCTACAATGAGCAGTTCTTC. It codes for CAWSGWSSYNEQFF.

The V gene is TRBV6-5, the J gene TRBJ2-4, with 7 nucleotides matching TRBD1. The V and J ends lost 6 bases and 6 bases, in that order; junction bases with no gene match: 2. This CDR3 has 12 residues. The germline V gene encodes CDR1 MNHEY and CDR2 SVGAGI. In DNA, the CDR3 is TGTGCCAGCAGATCAGGGGGAAACATTCAGTACTTC. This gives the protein CASRSGGNIQYF.

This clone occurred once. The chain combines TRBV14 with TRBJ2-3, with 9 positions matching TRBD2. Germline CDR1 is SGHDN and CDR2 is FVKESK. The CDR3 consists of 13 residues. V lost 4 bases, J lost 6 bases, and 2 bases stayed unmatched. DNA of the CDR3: TGTGCCAGCAGCCTGACTAGCGGCGATACGCAGTATTTT. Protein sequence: CASSLTSGDTQYF.

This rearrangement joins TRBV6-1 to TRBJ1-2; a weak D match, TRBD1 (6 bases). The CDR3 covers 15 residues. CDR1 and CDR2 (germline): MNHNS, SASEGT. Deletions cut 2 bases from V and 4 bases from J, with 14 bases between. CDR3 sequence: CASSEYFDRTYGYTF. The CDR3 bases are TGTGCCAGCAGTGAATATTTTGACAGGACCTATGGCTACACCTTC.

CDR3 DNA: TGTGCCAGCAGCTCCCACGGGGCTAGCGGATCCTCCTACAATGAGCAGTTCTTC. It codes for CASSSHGASGSSYNEQFF. The chain joins TRBV7-2 to TRBJ2-1, with 7 bases lining up with TRBD2. The CDR3 is 18 residues long. Germline V gene sequence: CDR1 SGHTA, CDR2 FQGNSA. With 4 bases clipped from V and 0 bases from J, the junction kept 12 bases outside the gene matches.

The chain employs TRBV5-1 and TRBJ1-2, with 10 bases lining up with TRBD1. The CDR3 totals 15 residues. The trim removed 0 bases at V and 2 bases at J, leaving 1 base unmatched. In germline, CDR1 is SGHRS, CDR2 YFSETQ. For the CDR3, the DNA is TGCGCCAGCAGCTTGGGACAGGGGGCGAACTATGGCTACACCTTC. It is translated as CASSLGQGANYGYTF.

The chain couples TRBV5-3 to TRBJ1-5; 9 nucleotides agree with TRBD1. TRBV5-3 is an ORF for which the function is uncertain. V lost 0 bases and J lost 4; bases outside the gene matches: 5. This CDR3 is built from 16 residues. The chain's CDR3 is CARSLGDRVWNQPQHF. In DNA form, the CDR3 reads TGTGCCAGAAGCTTGGGGGACAGGGTTTGGAATCAGCCCCAGCATTTT.

The CDR3 bases are TGCGCCAGCAGTGAGTCGATTTCACAGAGTAATCAGCCCCAGCATTTT. It is translated as CASSESISQSNQPQHF. The gene calls are TRBV10-1 and TRBJ1-5; D is unclear. Germline V CDR1 and CDR2: WNHNN, SYGVQD (reference sequence). The V end lost 0 bases, the J end lost 4 bases, and 13 bases lay between the germline ends. CDR3 length equals 16 residues.

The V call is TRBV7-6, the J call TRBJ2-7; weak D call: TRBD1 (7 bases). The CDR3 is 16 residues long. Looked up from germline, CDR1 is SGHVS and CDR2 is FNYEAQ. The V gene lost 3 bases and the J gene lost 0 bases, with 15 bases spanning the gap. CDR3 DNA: TGTGCCAGCAGCTTTGCTCCGGGGGACAGCTCCTACGAGCAGTACTTC. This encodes CASSFAPGDSSYEQYF.

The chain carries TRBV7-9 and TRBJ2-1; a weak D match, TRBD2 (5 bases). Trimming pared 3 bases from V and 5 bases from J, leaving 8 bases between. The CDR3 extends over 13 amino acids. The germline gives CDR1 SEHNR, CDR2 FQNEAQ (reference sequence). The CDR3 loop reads CASSFREDNEQFF. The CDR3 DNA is TGTGCCAGCAGCTTCCGGGAAGACAATGAGCAGTTCTTC.

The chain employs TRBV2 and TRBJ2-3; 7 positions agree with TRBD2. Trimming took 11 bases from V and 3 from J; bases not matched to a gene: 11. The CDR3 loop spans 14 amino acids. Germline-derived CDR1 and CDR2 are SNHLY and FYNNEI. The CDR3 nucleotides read TGTGCCGGAAACAGCGGGAAGGGTACAGATACGCAGTATTTT. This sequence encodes CAGNSGKGTDTQYF.

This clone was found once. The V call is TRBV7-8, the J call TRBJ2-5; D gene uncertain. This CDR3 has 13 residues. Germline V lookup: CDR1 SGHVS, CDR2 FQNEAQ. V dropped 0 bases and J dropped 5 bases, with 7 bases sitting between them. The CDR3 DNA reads TGTGCCAGCAGCTTAGCCCCTGTGGAGACCCAGTACTTC. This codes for CASSLAPVETQYF.

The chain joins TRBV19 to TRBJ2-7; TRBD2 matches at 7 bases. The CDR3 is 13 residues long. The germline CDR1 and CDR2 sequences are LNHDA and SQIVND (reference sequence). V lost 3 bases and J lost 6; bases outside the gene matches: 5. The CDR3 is CASSIQGEGEQYF. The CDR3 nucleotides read TGTGCCAGTAGTATTCAAGGGGAGGGCGAGCAGTACTTC.

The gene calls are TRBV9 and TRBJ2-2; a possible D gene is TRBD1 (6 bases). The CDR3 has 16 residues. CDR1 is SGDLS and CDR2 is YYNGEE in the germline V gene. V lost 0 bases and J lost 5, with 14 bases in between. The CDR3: CASSVGYRVRTGELFF. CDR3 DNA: TGTGCCAGCAGCGTAGGGTACAGGGTGAGAACCGGGGAGCTGTTTTTT.